This paragraph reports one T cell receptor beta chain. This clonotype came up a few times. The antigen it binds to is not known. No base quality information exists; no much larger clone differs at one position. A case-control design nested within a healthcare worker cohort in London, UK, was used, with weekly nasopharyngeal swab PCR tests and blood sampling performed. Healthcare workers were recruited between 23 and 31 March 2020, during the week of the UK lockdown, and were followed weekly for up to roughly 15 weeks. The sample originates from a study of early T cells in non-severe SARS-CoV-2 infection (dated by TCRdb to about 2021). For the wider study: TCR sequencing used bulk RNA from unsorted whole blood, so alpha and beta chains could not be paired.

Paper-wide results and their limitations: Matching against VDJdb was skewed toward anti-spike CD8 responses, likely underestimated virus-specific expansions, and missed private and CD4 specificities.

Library prep was done by 5' RACE. Sequencing used a NextSeq 500. In the TCR library protocol, unique molecular identifiers were attached to individual cDNA molecules to correct for PCR bias and sequencing error. TCR alpha and beta chains were both sequenced, and the abundances of alpha and beta sequences in each sample were closely correlated with each other. In the authors' own workflow: Decombinator V4 was used to annotate the V gene, J gene and CDR3 of the TCR sequences. TCRs were defined as expanded if a significant change between any two time points was detected under a Poisson model with p below 0.0001. TCR abundances were normalised to the total number of TCRs sequenced per sample and expressed as counts per million. MAIT TCRs were defined by TRAV1-2 paired with TRAJ12, TRAJ20 or TRAJ33, and iNKT TCRs by TRAV10 paired with TRAJ18. A search of VDJdb, accessed on 1 November 2021, was run for TCRs annotated to CMV, EBV and SARS-CoV-2, with TCRs annotated for multiple antigens excluded. TCRdb reprocessing: public reads trimmed at Q25 with fastp, clones called with MiXCR, in-frame beta chains kept. Merged by CDR3 protein, the rows form single entries marked with the most common genes and DNA. The authors' filters were not applied to this entry. Across this sample there are under 70,000 distinct CDR3 sequences, with about 6% seen only once. More than 3% of the sample rests with the top ten.

For CDR1 and CDR2, the germline V gene lists SGHRS and YFSETQ. The CDR3 numbers 16 residues from cysteine through phenylalanine. CDR3 DNA is the only sequence kept; it has 48 bases, read in frame from the first base. V loses 0 bases at its end and J loses 6 bases; junction bases beyond the gene matches: 7. The receptor comes from an adult who was a healthcare worker with PCR-confirmed SARS-CoV-2 infection or an uninfected control (not recorded which). Specimen: whole blood, collected at baseline. This chain is built from TRBV5-1 and TRBJ2-7; the central 12 bases match TRBD2. In nucleotides, the sequence is TGCGCCAGCAGCTTGGGACTAGCGGGAGCACTCGGCGAGCAGTACTTC. This translates into CASSLGLAGALGEQYF.